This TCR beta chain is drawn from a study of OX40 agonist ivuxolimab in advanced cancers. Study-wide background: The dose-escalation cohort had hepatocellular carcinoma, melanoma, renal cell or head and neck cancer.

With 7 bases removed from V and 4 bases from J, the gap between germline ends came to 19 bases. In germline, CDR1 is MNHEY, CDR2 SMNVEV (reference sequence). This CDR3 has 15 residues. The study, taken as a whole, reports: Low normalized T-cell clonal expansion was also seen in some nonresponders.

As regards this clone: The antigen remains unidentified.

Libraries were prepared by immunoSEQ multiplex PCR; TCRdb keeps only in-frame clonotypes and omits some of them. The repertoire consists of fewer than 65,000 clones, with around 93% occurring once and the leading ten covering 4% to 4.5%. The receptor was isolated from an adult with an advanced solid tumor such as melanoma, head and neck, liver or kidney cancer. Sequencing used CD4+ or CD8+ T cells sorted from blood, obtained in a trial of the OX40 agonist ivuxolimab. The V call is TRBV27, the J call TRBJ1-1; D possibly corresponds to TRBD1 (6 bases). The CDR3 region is CASTPWGAGSTEAFF. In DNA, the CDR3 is TGTGCCAGCACTCCTTGGGGGGCGGGGAGCACTGAAGCTTTCTTT.